The rows below give T cell receptor beta chains drawn from one sample of a study of control samples from healthy donors and cancer patients. Produced via immunoSEQ multiplex PCR; TCRdb's table is partial and in-frame only. Altogether 150,000 or so clones are present, 80% to 95% being singletons, with the ten largest covering approximately 4%. The material sequenced was blood. These receptors were collected from a woman aged 60-75 years in good health. The CDR3 runs from the conserved cysteine through the conserved F or W. The D gene is left open where the match is weak.

V gene	D gene	J gene	CDR3 DNA	CDR3 protein
TRBV5-1	TRBD2	TRBJ2-1	TGCGCCAGCACCGCAACCGGGGGGTCCCTCAATGAGCAGTTCTTC	CASTATGGSLNEQFF
TRBV12-3/TRBV12-4	-	TRBJ1-2	TGTGCCAGCAGCCTGGACATTAGCTATGGCTACACCTTC	CASSLDISYGYTF
TRBV7-9	-	TRBJ1-2	TGTGCCAGCAGCTTAAAGGGGGTCCTCGGCTTC	CASSLKGVLGF
TRBV5-6	-	TRBJ1-6	TGTGCCAGCAGCGTACCGGGCCTGCCGAATTCACCCCTCCACTTT	CASSVPGLPNSPLHF
TRBV21-1	-	TRBJ2-1	TGTGCCAGCAGCAAAGATTGGGCGAGCAATGAGCAGTTCTTC	CASSKDWASNEQFF
TRBV18	-	TRBJ2-7	TGTGCCAGCTCACCACGGGGAGGCTACGAGCAGTACTTC	CASSPRGGYEQYF
TRBV4-2	TRBD2	TRBJ2-5	TGTGCCAGCAGCCACCCCGGGAGTAGCGGGGGGGCGGAGACCCAGTACTTC	CASSHPGSSGGAETQYF
TRBV7-2	TRBD1	TRBJ2-7	TGTGCCAGCACCCTAGATCCTCCGGGACAGGACTACGAGCAGTACTTC	CASTLDPPGQDYEQYF
TRBV4-3	-	TRBJ1-2	TGCGCCAGCAGCCAGACAACCGGGACCTGGAGTAGTGGCTACACCTTC	CASSQTTGTWSSGYTF
TRBV11-2	-	TRBJ2-3	TGTGCCAGCAGCTCTTCGCCACGCACAGATACGCAGTATTTT	CASSSSPRTDTQYF
TRBV19	TRBD1	TRBJ1-2	TGTGCCACCGGGACAGGAAGATTAGATGGCTACACCTTC	CATGTGRLDGYTF
TRBV19	TRBD1	TRBJ1-5	TGTGCCAGTAGTACTCCTTGGCGGGACAGGGGAGACCAGCCCCAGCATTTT	CASSTPWRDRGDQPQHF
TRBV27	-	TRBJ1-3	TGTGCCAGCTCCTCTGGAAACACCATATATTTT	CASSSGNTIYF
TRBV5-1	TRBD1	TRBJ2-7	TGCGCCAGCAGCGGGGGACAGGGGGCGTCCGGCGAGCAGTACTTC	CASSGGQGASGEQYF
TRBV11-2	-	TRBJ1-3	TGTGCCAGCAGCTTAGACAGGGTCTCTGGAAACACCATATATTTT	CASSLDRVSGNTIYF
TRBV4-1	-	TRBJ1-2	TGCGCCAGCAGCCAAGGCGCGACAGGATATGGCTACACCTTC	CASSQGATGYGYTF
TRBV6-5	-	TRBJ2-7	TGTGCCAGCAGTTTATACGGGGCTTCGACCTACGAGCAGTACTTC	CASSLYGASTYEQYF
TRBV11-1	TRBD2	TRBJ2-5	TGTGCCAGCAGCTTAGGTAGCGGGGGGGTCTCCGAGACCCAGTACTTC	CASSLGSGGVSETQYF
TRBV7-8	-	TRBJ2-4	TGTGCCAGCAGCTTAGCACACCTGAAAAACATTCAGTACTTC	CASSLAHLKNIQYF
TRBV5-6	-	TRBJ2-5	TGTGCCAGCAGCTGGGGGACACTTGGGGAGACCCAGTACTTC	CASSWGTLGETQYF
TRBV19	TRBD1	TRBJ2-7	TGTGCCAGTAGTTTGTCTTGGGACAGCTCCTACGAGCAGTACTTC	CASSLSWDSSYEQYF
TRBV7-2	TRBD1	TRBJ2-7	TGTGCCAGCAGCCCCGACAGGGGGCAGACCTACGAGCAGTACTTC	CASSPDRGQTYEQYF
TRBV12-5	-	TRBJ2-7	TGTGCTAGTGGTTTGCGAGACGAGCAGTACTTC	CASGLRDEQYF
TRBV7-9	TRBD1	TRBJ1-5	TGTGCCAGCAGCTTGGGGACAGGAGATCAGCCCCAGCATTTT	CASSLGTGDQPQHF
TRBV6-4	-	TRBJ2-5	TGTGCCAGCAGTGCCAAGATCCTCCGGGACCACCCACAAGAGACCCAGTACTTC	CASSAKILRDHPQETQYF
TRBV7-2	-	TRBJ2-5	TGTGCCATCCTGATAGGTGGGGAGACCCAGTACTTC	CAILIGGETQYF